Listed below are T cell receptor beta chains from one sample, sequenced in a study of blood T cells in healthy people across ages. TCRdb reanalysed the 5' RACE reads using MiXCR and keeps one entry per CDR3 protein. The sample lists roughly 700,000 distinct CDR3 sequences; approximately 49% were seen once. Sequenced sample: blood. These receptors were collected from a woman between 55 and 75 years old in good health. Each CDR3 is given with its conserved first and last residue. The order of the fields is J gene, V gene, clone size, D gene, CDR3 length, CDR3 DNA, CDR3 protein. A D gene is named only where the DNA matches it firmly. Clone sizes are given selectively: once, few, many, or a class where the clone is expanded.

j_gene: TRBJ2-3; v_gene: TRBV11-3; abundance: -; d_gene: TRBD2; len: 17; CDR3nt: TGTGCCAGCAGCTTAAGACTAGCGGGAGTGAAGGCAGATACGCAGTATTTT; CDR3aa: CASSLRLAGVKADTQYF
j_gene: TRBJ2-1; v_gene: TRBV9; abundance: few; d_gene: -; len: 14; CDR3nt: TGTGCCAGCAGCGTAGCGTCGCGGTACAATGAGCAGTTCTTC; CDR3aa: CASSVASRYNEQFF
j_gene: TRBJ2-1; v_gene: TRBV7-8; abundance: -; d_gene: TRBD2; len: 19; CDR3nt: TGTGCCAGCAGCTTAGTCGGAGCTGGGCTAGCGGGAGAGAGAAATGAGCAGTTCTTC; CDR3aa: CASSLVGAGLAGERNEQFF
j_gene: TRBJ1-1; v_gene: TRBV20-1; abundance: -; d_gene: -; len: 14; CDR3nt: TGCAGTGCTAGAGATGGAAGGGGCGGGACTGAAGCTTTCTTT; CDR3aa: CSARDGRGGTEAFF
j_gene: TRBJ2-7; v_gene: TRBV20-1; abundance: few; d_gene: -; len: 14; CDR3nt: TGCAGTGCTGGGCGGGGGCTGACTCCTTACGAGCAGTACTTC; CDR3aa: CSAGRGLTPYEQYF
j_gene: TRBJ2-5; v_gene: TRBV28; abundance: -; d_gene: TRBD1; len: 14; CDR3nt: TGTGCCAGCAGTCCATGGACAGGGGCAGAGACCCAGTACTTC; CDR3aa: CASSPWTGAETQYF
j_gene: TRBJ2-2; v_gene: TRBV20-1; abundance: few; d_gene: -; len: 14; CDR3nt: TGCAGTGCTAGAGATCCGCGAAACACCGGGGAGCTGTTTTTT; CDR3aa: CSARDPRNTGELFF
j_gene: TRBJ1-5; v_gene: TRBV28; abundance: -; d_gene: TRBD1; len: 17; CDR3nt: TGTGCCAGCAGCCGCGGGACAGGAGATTATAGCAATCAGCCCCAGCATTTT; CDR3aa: CASSRGTGDYSNQPQHF
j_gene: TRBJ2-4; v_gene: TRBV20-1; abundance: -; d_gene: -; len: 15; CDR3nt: TGCAGTGCTAGAGATTTCCGCTTAGCCAAAAACATTCAGTACTTC; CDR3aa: CSARDFRLAKNIQYF
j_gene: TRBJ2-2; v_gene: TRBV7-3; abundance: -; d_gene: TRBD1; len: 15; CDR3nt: TGTGCCAGCAGCTTATCCGGGACAGGGGCCGGGGAGCTGTTTTTT; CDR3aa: CASSLSGTGAGELFF
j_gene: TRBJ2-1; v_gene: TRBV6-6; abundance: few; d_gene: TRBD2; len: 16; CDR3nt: TGTGCCAGCAGGGATCCTGCGGGAGTTACCTACAATGAGCAGTTCTTC; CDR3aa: CASRDPAGVTYNEQFF
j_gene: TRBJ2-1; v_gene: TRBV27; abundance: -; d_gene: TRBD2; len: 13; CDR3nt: TGTGCCAGCTGGGACGCGGGGGACTATGAGCAGTTCTTC; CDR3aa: CASWDAGDYEQFF
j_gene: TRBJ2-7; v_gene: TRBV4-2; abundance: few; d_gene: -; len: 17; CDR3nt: TGTGCCAGCAGCCGCATACAAGGCGGGGACAACACCTACGAGCAGTACTTC; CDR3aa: CASSRIQGGDNTYEQYF
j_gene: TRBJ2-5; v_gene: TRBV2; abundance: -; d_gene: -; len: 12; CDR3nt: TGTGCCAGCAGTGAAGGAGTAGCAGGGGCGTACTTC; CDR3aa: CASSEGVAGAYF
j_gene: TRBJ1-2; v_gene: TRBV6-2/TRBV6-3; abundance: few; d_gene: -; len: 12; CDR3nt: TGTGCCAGCAGAATAACGGGGTATGGCTACACCTTC; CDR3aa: CASRITGYGYTF
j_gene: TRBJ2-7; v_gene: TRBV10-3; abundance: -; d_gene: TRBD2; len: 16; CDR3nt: TGTGCCATCAGTGAGTCCGGGACTAGCGGCTCCTACGAGCAGTACTTC; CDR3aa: CAISESGTSGSYEQYF
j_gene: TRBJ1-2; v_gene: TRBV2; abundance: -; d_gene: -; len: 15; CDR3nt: TGTGCCAGCTTACCCCGGGAGGGATTCGGGAGTGGCTACACCTTC; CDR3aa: CASLPREGFGSGYTF
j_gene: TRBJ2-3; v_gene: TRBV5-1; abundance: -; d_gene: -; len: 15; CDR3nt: TGCGCCAGCAGCTCTGGACAAAACGCGGCAGATACGCAGTATTTT; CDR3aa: CASSSGQNAADTQYF
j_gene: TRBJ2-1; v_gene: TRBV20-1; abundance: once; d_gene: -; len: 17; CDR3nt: TGCAGTGCTAGAGTACGCGAAGGGGAATCGGTGACGAATGAGCAGTTCTTC; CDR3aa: CSARVREGESVTNEQFF
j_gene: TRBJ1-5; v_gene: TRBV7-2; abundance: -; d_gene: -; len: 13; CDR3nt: TGTGCCAGCAGCTTCCAGGGGAATCAGCCCCAGCATTTT; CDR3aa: CASSFQGNQPQHF
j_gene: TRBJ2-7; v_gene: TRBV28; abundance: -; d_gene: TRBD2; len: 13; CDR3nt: TGTGCCAGCTGTATAGCGGGAGTGTACGGGCAGTACTTC; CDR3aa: CASCIAGVYGQYF
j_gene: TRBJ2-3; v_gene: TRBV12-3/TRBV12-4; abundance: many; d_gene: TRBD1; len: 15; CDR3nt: TGTGCCAGCAGTTTTAAGACAGGGATGGCAGATACGCAGTATTTT; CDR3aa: CASSFKTGMADTQYF
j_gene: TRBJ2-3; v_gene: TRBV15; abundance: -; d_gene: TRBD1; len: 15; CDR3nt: TGTGCCACCAGCACTCGGACAGGTAGCACAGATACGCAGTATTTT; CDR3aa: CATSTRTGSTDTQYF
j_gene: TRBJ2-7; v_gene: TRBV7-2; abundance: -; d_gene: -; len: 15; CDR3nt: TGTGCCAGCAGCTCCCAGGGAAGCGGGCGGCACGAGCAGTACTTC; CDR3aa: CASSSQGSGRHEQYF
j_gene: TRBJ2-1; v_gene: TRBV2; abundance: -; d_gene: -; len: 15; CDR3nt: TGCGTCAGCAGTGCGCTCCAGGGGGGCTACAATGAGCAGTTCTTC; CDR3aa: CVSSALQGGYNEQFF
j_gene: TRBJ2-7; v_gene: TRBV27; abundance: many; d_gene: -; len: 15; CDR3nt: TGTGCCAGCAGTTCCGCGGGGTGGAGGGACTACGAGCAGTACTTC; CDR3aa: CASSSAGWRDYEQYF
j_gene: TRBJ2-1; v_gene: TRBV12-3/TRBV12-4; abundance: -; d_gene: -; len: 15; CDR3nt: TGTGCCAGCAGACCCCGGGCAGCGGGTAACAATGAGCAGTTCTTC; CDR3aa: CASRPRAAGNNEQFF
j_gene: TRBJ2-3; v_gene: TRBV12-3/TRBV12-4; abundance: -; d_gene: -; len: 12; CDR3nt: TGTGCCAGCACCCTACAGACAGATACGCAGTATTTT; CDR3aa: CASTLQTDTQYF
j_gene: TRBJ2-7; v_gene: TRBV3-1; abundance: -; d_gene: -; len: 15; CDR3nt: TGTGCCAGCAGCCAAGGCTGGGAATTTTCCTACGAGCAGTACTTC; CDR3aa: CASSQGWEFSYEQYF
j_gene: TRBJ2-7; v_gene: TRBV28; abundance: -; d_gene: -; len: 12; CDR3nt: TGTGCCAGCTCCGCCGGGGCAGGAGAGCAGTACTTC; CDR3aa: CASSAGAGEQYF